Sequencing of this T cell receptor beta chain was carried out in a study of shared clonotypes between healthy human individuals. Germline V gene data show CDR1 as LNHDA and CDR2 as SQIVND (reference sequence). Trimming left V 4 bases short and J 2 bases short, with 9 bases between. The CDR3 totals 14 residues. Sequenced by immunoSEQ multiplex PCR; TCRdb stores in-frame clones only, minus some. The sample has 1.5 million to 2.5 million clones, about 95% seen once; the top ten hold approximately 1.2%. CD45RO negativity and positive selection for CCR7 defined naive CD8 cells, a population that excluded terminally differentiated effector memory CD45RA+ cells.

The TCR sequence derives from a man between 18 and 35 years old in good health. The material sequenced was naive CD8+ T cells sorted from blood. V is TRBV19 and J is TRBJ2-1; D gene ambiguous. The CDR3 loop is CASSSIPTYNEQFF. CDR3 bases: TGTGCCAGTAGTAGTATACCCACCTACAATGAGCAGTTCTTC.